This T cell receptor (beta chain) appears in the sequencing data of a study of T cell changes during pregnancy in multiple sclerosis. The method was immunoSEQ multiplex PCR; TCRdb's version includes in-frame clones alone and lacks a portion of them. The repertoire includes 40,000 or so clones, 80% to 95% of them detected once, and roughly 29% sits in the top ten. The sequence was collected from a female donor with multiple sclerosis, enrolled in a pregnancy study. This specimen consisted of CD8+ T cells from peripheral blood mononuclear cells, obtained before pregnancy.

The CDR3 here is CSVGTLNTEAFF. CDR3 coding DNA: TGCAGCGTTGGGACACTGAACACTGAAGCTTTCTTT. This sequence joins TRBV29-1 and TRBJ1-1; TRBD1 is a possible D gene (5 bases). The CDR3 is made up of 12 amino acids. With 4 bases removed from V and 0 bases from J, the gap between germline ends came to 6 bases. Per germline, CDR1 SQVTM and CDR2 ANQGSEA.